This T cell receptor beta chain stems from a study of T cells expressing NK-cell markers. As for this clonotype: Its antigen is unidentified.

UMIs accompanied the 5'RACE template switching by which TCR beta cDNA was made. Each CDR3 protein gets one entry in TCRdb, which reprocessed the 5' RACE reads and gives no DNA. The repertoire table contains some 150,000 distinct CDR3 sequences. Study observations and caveats: Of the CD8+ T cells in more than five donors, roughly 1.0-7.5% belonged to dominant NKG2C+ clonotypes. Certain NKG2C+ T cell clones were expanded, and their HCMV specificity remained unclear.

Sequenced sample: blood T cells: a sorted CD56 or NKG2C T cell subset, CD4+ or CD8+ T cells, or bulk PBMC T cells (not recorded which). The source of this sequence is a woman between 45 and 60 years old in good health.

The chain's CDR3 is CASSVPSVAGELFF. The rearrangement uses TRBV4-2 and TRBJ2-2; TCRdb proposes TRBD1, but this gene call is untestable without DNA. Germline CDR1 and CDR2: LGHNA and YNFKEQ. The CDR3 loop spans 14 amino acids.